This T cell receptor (beta chain) was recovered during a study of blood T cell repertoires in COVID-19. Study context: Samples taken during acute and convalescent COVID-19 were collected in the United States, Italy and Spain.

Only one count was recorded for this clone. Authors' data handling: Scientists estimated how many nucleated cells there were by amplifying reference gene primers. TCRdb's copy holds only in-frame clones and misses some; the assay was immunoSEQ multiplex PCR. For V, J and clone size, that table is used; D and trimming come from the DNA. This sample has about 170,000 clones; 74% occur once, and the top ten carry approximately 3%. The germline CDR1 and CDR2 sequences are DFQATT and SNEGSKA (reference sequence). The CDR3 is made up of 17 amino acids. Trimming left V 3 bases short and J 2 bases short, with 23 bases between.

The rearrangement joins TRBV20-1 to TRBJ2-7; maybe TRBD2 (6 bases). Sequencing was performed on peripheral blood. This sequence originates from a woman older than 75 with acute or convalescent COVID-19. CDR3 sequence (DNA): TGCAGTGCTAGTCGGGTTGGAAGGATAGCGGAAACCTACGAGCAGTACTTC. Amino acid sequence: CSASRVGRIAETYEQYF.